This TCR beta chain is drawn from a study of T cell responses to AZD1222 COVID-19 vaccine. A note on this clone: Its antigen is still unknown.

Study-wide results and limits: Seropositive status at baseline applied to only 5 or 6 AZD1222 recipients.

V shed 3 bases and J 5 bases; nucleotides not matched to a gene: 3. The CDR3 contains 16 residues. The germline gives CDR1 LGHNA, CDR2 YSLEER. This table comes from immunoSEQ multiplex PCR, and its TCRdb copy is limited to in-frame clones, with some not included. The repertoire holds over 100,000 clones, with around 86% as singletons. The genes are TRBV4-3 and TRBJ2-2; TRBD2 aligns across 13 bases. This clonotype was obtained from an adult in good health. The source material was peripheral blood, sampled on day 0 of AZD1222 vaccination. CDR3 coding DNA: TGCGCCAGCAGCCAGGGACTAGCGGGGACGACCGGGGAGCTGTTTTTT. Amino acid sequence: CASSQGLAGTTGELFF.